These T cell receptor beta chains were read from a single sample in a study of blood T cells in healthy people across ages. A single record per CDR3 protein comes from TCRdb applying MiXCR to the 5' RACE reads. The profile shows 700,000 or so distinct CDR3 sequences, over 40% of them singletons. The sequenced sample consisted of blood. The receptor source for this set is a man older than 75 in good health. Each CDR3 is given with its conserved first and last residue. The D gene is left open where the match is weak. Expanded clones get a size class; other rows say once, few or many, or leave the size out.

CDR3nt: TGTGCCAGCAGTCACCCGGGACTAGCGGGGACCTACGAGCAGTACTTC; CDR3aa: CASSHPGLAGTYEQYF; abundance: -; d_gene: TRBD2; len: 16; j_gene: TRBJ2-7; v_gene: TRBV6-5
CDR3nt: TGCAGTGCTAGAGCGGCACGATCGCTAGCGGGAGGAGTCTACGAGCAGTACTTC; CDR3aa: CSARAARSLAGGVYEQYF; abundance: -; d_gene: TRBD2; len: 18; j_gene: TRBJ2-7; v_gene: TRBV20-1
CDR3nt: TGTGCCAGCAGGCCGGGACAGGTGCGGGAGACCCAGTACTTC; CDR3aa: CASRPGQVRETQYF; abundance: -; d_gene: TRBD1; len: 14; j_gene: TRBJ2-5; v_gene: TRBV2
CDR3nt: TGCAGTGCTACTATCGGGACTCCGAGTAGGGAGCAGTACTTC; CDR3aa: CSATIGTPSREQYF; abundance: once; d_gene: -; len: 14; j_gene: TRBJ2-7; v_gene: TRBV20-1
CDR3nt: TGTGCCAGCAGCAAGCTTTCAGGGGTGGGCTATGGCTACACCTTC; CDR3aa: CASSKLSGVGYGYTF; abundance: few; d_gene: -; len: 15; j_gene: TRBJ1-2; v_gene: TRBV28
CDR3nt: TGCAGTGCGCCGGACAGGATACTTTACGAGCAGTACTTC; CDR3aa: CSAPDRILYEQYF; abundance: -; d_gene: TRBD1; len: 13; j_gene: TRBJ2-7; v_gene: TRBV20-1
CDR3nt: TGTGCCAGCAGCTCCTTCAAAGGGAGTAAGGAGACCCAGTACTTC; CDR3aa: CASSSFKGSKETQYF; abundance: -; d_gene: -; len: 15; j_gene: TRBJ2-5; v_gene: TRBV28
CDR3nt: TGTGCCAGCAGCCAAGCCTGGACTAGCGGGAGACAGACCCAGTACTTC; CDR3aa: CASSQAWTSGRQTQYF; abundance: -; d_gene: TRBD2; len: 16; j_gene: TRBJ2-5; v_gene: TRBV14
CDR3nt: TGTGCCAGCAGTTTCAGAGTTCCGGGACAGGGACGAAACATTCAGTACTTC; CDR3aa: CASSFRVPGQGRNIQYF; abundance: -; d_gene: TRBD1; len: 17; j_gene: TRBJ2-4; v_gene: TRBV12-3/TRBV12-4
CDR3nt: TGTGCCAGCAGCGTAGGCGTTGAGGGCCGGGCTAACTATGGCTACACCTTC; CDR3aa: CASSVGVEGRANYGYTF; abundance: -; d_gene: -; len: 17; j_gene: TRBJ1-2; v_gene: TRBV9
CDR3nt: TGCGCCAGCAGTGAAGGGGGAGAGGGTCGCGGTGAGCAGTTCTTC; CDR3aa: CASSEGGEGRGEQFF; abundance: -; d_gene: -; len: 15; j_gene: TRBJ2-1; v_gene: TRBV10-2
CDR3nt: TGCAGTGCTAGTATAGAGTGGGGGGAGGGCCTCAATGAGCAGTTCTTC; CDR3aa: CSASIEWGEGLNEQFF; abundance: -; d_gene: TRBD2; len: 16; j_gene: TRBJ2-1; v_gene: TRBV20-1
CDR3nt: TGTGCCAGCAGTACTGGGACAGGGGGGTACTTC; CDR3aa: CASSTGTGGYF; abundance: -; d_gene: TRBD1; len: 11; j_gene: TRBJ2-7; v_gene: TRBV12-3/TRBV12-4
CDR3nt: TGTGCCAGCAGAGTTCCGGGACTAGCGGCGAACACCGGGGAGCTGTTTTTT; CDR3aa: CASRVPGLAANTGELFF; abundance: -; d_gene: TRBD2; len: 17; j_gene: TRBJ2-2; v_gene: TRBV28
CDR3nt: TGTGCCAGCAGCCTCCTCCCGGGACAGATAAATGAAAAACTGTTTTTT; CDR3aa: CASSLLPGQINEKLFF; abundance: -; d_gene: TRBD1; len: 16; j_gene: TRBJ1-4; v_gene: TRBV11-2
CDR3nt: TGTGCCAGCAGCATCGGGACAGGGGCTAGCACAGATACGCAGTATTTT; CDR3aa: CASSIGTGASTDTQYF; abundance: few; d_gene: TRBD1; len: 16; j_gene: TRBJ2-3; v_gene: TRBV6-2/TRBV6-3
CDR3nt: TGTGCCAGCAGCTTAGGGCCACAGCGGGACTCCTACGAGCAGTACTTC; CDR3aa: CASSLGPQRDSYEQYF; abundance: many; d_gene: TRBD2; len: 16; j_gene: TRBJ2-7; v_gene: TRBV7-9
CDR3nt: TGTGCCAGCAGCTCGGACAGGGGAAACTACGAGCAGTACTTC; CDR3aa: CASSSDRGNYEQYF; abundance: once; d_gene: TRBD1; len: 14; j_gene: TRBJ2-7; v_gene: TRBV2
CDR3nt: TGTGCCAGCAGCCTCGACTTACGAGAGACCCAGTACTTC; CDR3aa: CASSLDLRETQYF; abundance: many; d_gene: -; len: 13; j_gene: TRBJ2-5; v_gene: TRBV11-2
CDR3nt: TGTGCCAGCAGCTTAGCTTGGCATCAGCCCCAGCATTTT; CDR3aa: CASSLAWHQPQHF; abundance: -; d_gene: -; len: 13; j_gene: TRBJ1-5; v_gene: TRBV7-2
CDR3nt: TGCGCCAGCAGCCAAGAACCCGTTATTTCAGGGGGCGTAGAGACCCAGTACTTC; CDR3aa: CASSQEPVISGGVETQYF; abundance: many; d_gene: TRBD1; len: 18; j_gene: TRBJ2-5; v_gene: TRBV4-3
CDR3nt: TGTGCCAGCAGTGACACGTGGGCGGGCACAGATACGCAGTATTTT; CDR3aa: CASSDTWAGTDTQYF; abundance: few; d_gene: -; len: 15; j_gene: TRBJ2-3; v_gene: TRBV6-4
CDR3nt: TGTGCCAGCAGCCGACGGAGGGCCGACCAAGAGACCCAGTACTTC; CDR3aa: CASSRRRADQETQYF; abundance: -; d_gene: -; len: 15; j_gene: TRBJ2-5; v_gene: TRBV7-2
CDR3nt: TGTGCCAGCAGTCCACCCCTTGGCAATGAGCAGTTCTTC; CDR3aa: CASSPPLGNEQFF; abundance: few; d_gene: -; len: 13; j_gene: TRBJ2-1; v_gene: TRBV28
CDR3nt: TGTGCCAGCAGTTACGATGGTAGCGGGCCGGCCTACGCCGGGGAGCTGTTTTTT; CDR3aa: CASSYDGSGPAYAGELFF; abundance: few; d_gene: TRBD2; len: 18; j_gene: TRBJ2-2; v_gene: TRBV6-2/TRBV6-3
CDR3nt: TGTGCCAGCAGCGTAGCTGTAGGACAGTACAATGAGCAGTTCTTC; CDR3aa: CASSVAVGQYNEQFF; abundance: -; d_gene: -; len: 15; j_gene: TRBJ2-1; v_gene: TRBV9
CDR3nt: TGTGCCAGCAGTACGTGGACTAGCGGGAGCCACAATGAGCAGTTCTTC; CDR3aa: CASSTWTSGSHNEQFF; abundance: -; d_gene: TRBD2; len: 16; j_gene: TRBJ2-1; v_gene: TRBV6-5
CDR3nt: TGCAGTGCTAGGGCTCGGGACAGCCATAACTATGGCTACACCTTC; CDR3aa: CSARARDSHNYGYTF; abundance: -; d_gene: TRBD1; len: 15; j_gene: TRBJ1-2; v_gene: TRBV20-1
CDR3nt: TGTGCCACCAGTGATTTAGGGGCAGGGCTCCAAGAGACCCAGTACTTC; CDR3aa: CATSDLGAGLQETQYF; abundance: few; d_gene: -; len: 16; j_gene: TRBJ2-5; v_gene: TRBV24-1
CDR3nt: TGTGCCAGCAGTGTATGGGAGTTATACGAGCAGTACTTC; CDR3aa: CASSVWELYEQYF; abundance: -; d_gene: -; len: 13; j_gene: TRBJ2-7; v_gene: TRBV28
CDR3nt: TGTGCCAGCAGCCAATACGGACAGGGAGCCTACGAGCAGTACTTC; CDR3aa: CASSQYGQGAYEQYF; abundance: -; d_gene: TRBD1; len: 15; j_gene: TRBJ2-7; v_gene: TRBV14
CDR3nt: TGTGCCAGCAGTCTCGGACAGGGGGCGAACATGAACACTGAAGCTTTCTTT; CDR3aa: CASSLGQGANMNTEAFF; abundance: -; d_gene: TRBD1; len: 17; j_gene: TRBJ1-1; v_gene: TRBV12-3/TRBV12-4
CDR3nt: TGTGCCAGCAGCTTAGGGCCGGGTAAGGTCCTGTACTTC; CDR3aa: CASSLGPGKVLYF; abundance: -; d_gene: -; len: 13; j_gene: TRBJ2-5; v_gene: TRBV7-2
CDR3nt: TGTGCCAGCAGCTCGGGTTGGAACACCGGGGAGCTGTTTTTT; CDR3aa: CASSSGWNTGELFF; abundance: -; d_gene: -; len: 14; j_gene: TRBJ2-2; v_gene: TRBV7-9
CDR3nt: TGCAGCCTTTCAGAGGGACCCCCCCCCAATGAGCAGTTCTTC; CDR3aa: CSLSEGPPPNEQFF; abundance: -; d_gene: -; len: 14; j_gene: TRBJ2-1; v_gene: TRBV29-1
CDR3nt: TGTGCCAGCAGCGCCCTTAGTGAGGCAGATGAGCAGTTCTTC; CDR3aa: CASSALSEADEQFF; abundance: -; d_gene: -; len: 14; j_gene: TRBJ2-1; v_gene: TRBV7-2
CDR3nt: TGTGCCAGCAGTGCCCGCTGGGGGGGAAGCAATCAGCCCCAGCATTTT; CDR3aa: CASSARWGGSNQPQHF; abundance: -; d_gene: -; len: 16; j_gene: TRBJ1-5; v_gene: TRBV6-1
CDR3nt: TGTGCCAGCAGCGTGGACAGGAATAGCAATCAGCCCCAGCATTTT; CDR3aa: CASSVDRNSNQPQHF; abundance: few; d_gene: TRBD1; len: 15; j_gene: TRBJ1-5; v_gene: TRBV7-2
CDR3nt: TGTGCCAGCAGCCAAGTCTGGGCCGACGTCCTGACTTTC; CDR3aa: CASSQVWADVLTF; abundance: once; d_gene: -; len: 13; j_gene: TRBJ2-6; v_gene: TRBV14
CDR3nt: TGTGCCAGCCTACCCGACATTGGTAGAAACACCATATATTTT; CDR3aa: CASLPDIGRNTIYF; abundance: once; d_gene: -; len: 14; j_gene: TRBJ1-3; v_gene: TRBV2
CDR3nt: TGCAGTGCTAGAGACCCCGGGACGGCGGGTGAGACCCAGTACTTC; CDR3aa: CSARDPGTAGETQYF; abundance: few; d_gene: -; len: 15; j_gene: TRBJ2-5; v_gene: TRBV20-1
CDR3nt: TGCAGTGCCAAGATAACCACAGATACGCAGTATTTT; CDR3aa: CSAKITTDTQYF; abundance: -; d_gene: -; len: 12; j_gene: TRBJ2-3; v_gene: TRBV20-1
CDR3nt: TGTGCCAGCAGCTTAGCGCCTAGCGGGGGGGCCTCTTATACGCAGTATTTT; CDR3aa: CASSLAPSGGASYTQYF; abundance: few; d_gene: TRBD2; len: 17; j_gene: TRBJ2-3; v_gene: TRBV7-2
CDR3nt: TGCAGCGTTGGAGGCAGCGCCTACGAGCAGTACTTC; CDR3aa: CSVGGSAYEQYF; abundance: many; d_gene: -; len: 12; j_gene: TRBJ2-7; v_gene: TRBV29-1